This T cell receptor beta chain was found in a study of cytotoxic CD8 clonotypes in ibrutinib-treated CLL (dated by TCRdb to the early 2020s). For the wider study: The cohort included roughly 15 treatment-naive and roughly ten relapsed/refractory patients; around 17 were IGHV unmutated. Responses were partial in roughly 24 patients and complete in 2; after median about 5.5 years follow-up, around 15 stayed in remission and about twelve progressed. Samples at response were collected after a median of 12 months of treatment, with a range of roughly 6 to 40 months. Samples averaged roughly 260,000 productive templates and 80,000 to 100,000 productive rearrangements. Longitudinal samples were available for about 30% of the roughly 86 trial participants. Cryopreserved peripheral blood mononuclear cells were collected at three points: before therapy, at response, and at either sustained remission or disease progression. Every sample from remission and from progressive disease was obtained while the patients were still on ibrutinib.

Comments on this clone: Its antigen remains undetermined. One base away there is no much larger clone; base qualities are not given.

The cysteine opens and the phenylalanine closes a CDR3 of 14 amino acids. The retained sequence is limited to the CDR3, 42 bases, with the frame set at the first base. CDR1 and CDR2, looked up from the germline V gene, are MDHEN and SYDVKM. The junction carries 14 bases between V and J, which are trimmed by 7 bases and 2 bases respectively. Findings and caveats that apply to the study as a whole: Baseline clonality was found to be higher than that of age-matched healthy donors and was strongly correlated with circulating CD8+ T-cell counts. Public clonotypes were rare and either contracted or stayed stable during treatment, and the rise in clonality at ibrutinib response reflected the expansion of private clonotypes. Lymph node repertoires were not examined, and the timing of sampling was not matched between patients in sustained remission and those whose disease progressed. Clonality increased at ibrutinib response, stayed stable in sustained remission, and fell back toward baseline at progression.

The time point label for this specimen denotes: approximately eleven months on ibrutinib. For TCR beta library preparation, about 1.8 micrograms of genomic DNA were isolated from cryopreserved PBMCs. High-throughput TCR beta sequencing was performed on longitudinal blood samples from CLL patients receiving ibrutinib monotherapy. Patients were enrolled in a phase 2 open-label single-center ibrutinib monotherapy trial. Each clonotype received, on average, about 10x coverage in deep resolution sequencing performed on a MiSeq, where the target depth lay between 1 in 1 million and 1 in 200,000 T cells. The immunoSEQ hsTCRB Kit was used to generate TCR beta libraries. As for how the authors treated the data: Data were analyzed with ImmunoSEQ Data Assistant and ImmunoSEQ Analyzer, with V, D and J genes assigned per IMGT definitions. Clonality was computed as one minus normalized Shannon entropy of productive rearrangement frequencies, ranging from 0 to 1. Only overrepresented clonotypes making up at least 0.05% of each patient's repertoire were included in the public clonotype analysis. About a dozen age-matched healthy donor repertoires from immuneACCESS served as clonality controls. TCRdb obtained this table from immuneACCESS and retained in-frame rearrangements with V and J assigned. These tables miss some clones; where compared with another copy, unresolved V genes account for less than half of the shortfall, and the remainder is unexplained. The V and J calls and the clone size are those of that table, but D and trimming were determined from the DNA. The sample includes roughly 130,000 clones, with roughly three quarters observed a single time. The top ten clones comprise roughly 13% of the sample.

This receptor was obtained from a human donor with chronic lymphocytic leukemia. This material consisted of PBMCs, taken after 12 months of ibrutinib treatment. The V gene is TRBV28 and the J gene is TRBJ1-2; the D gene cannot be named for sure. The DNA sequence is given as TGTGCCAGCAAATACTGGAGGATGAACTATGGCTACACCTTC. Translated, it reads CASKYWRMNYGYTF.